This entry features one TCR beta chain sequence. The antigen this receptor binds is unknown. Base-call qualities are not available, and no considerably larger clone is one nucleotide away. This sample was taken from a study of cytomegalovirus exposure and HLA in healthy donors (dated by TCRdb to about 2017). With regard to the full study: In an earlier analysis of about 560 of the donors, 250 to 350 Gb of sequence data and some 100 million unique TCR beta sequences from about 190 million T cells were reported. An early release covering around 630 HLA-typed donors comprised about 310 gigabases of sequencing data and some 79 million unique TCR sequences. The genetic ancestry cluster associated with self-reported Caucasian donors included about four fifths of the 398 genotyped donors. The study was designed to test whether signatures of past pathogen exposure could be identified by cataloging public T cell receptors. Using immunosequencing, the study profiled T cell repertoires from approximately 700 subjects and related those repertoires to cytomegalovirus serostatus. Along with the roughly 670-subject first cohort, a separate validation cohort of about 110 different subjects was used. The study combined high-throughput TCR immunosequencing, statistical association of individual TCRs with disease status, and machine learning to predict cytomegalovirus infection status. To study patterns of TCR occurrence, a later analysis re-analyzed previously published TCR beta repertoires from under 750 donors and added high-resolution HLA genotyping. Rather than drawing on any new phenotypic data, the later analysis identified candidate immune exposures from TCR beta sequences and the way those sequences occurred across donors. An earlier analysis of several hundred of the donors applied high-throughput TCR beta sequencing to assess whether each TCR beta V gene segment acted as functional or pseudogenic. Donor age, sex, ethnicity and CMV serostatus were compiled alongside the repertoire data. Genome-wide SNP genotypes for about three fifths of the roughly 670 donors were used in a later genetic analysis, which treated that subset as a discovery cohort. Every discovery cohort repertoire had been produced on one sequencing platform. Class I and class II HLA loci were covered by the typing at four-digit resolution. The number of typed donors differed by locus: about 620-640 for A, B, C, DRB1 and DQB1; 522 for DQA1; around 610 for DPA1; and about 470 for DPB1. Four or five DR-DQ haplotypes were handled as single units for association and clustering because linkage in the cohort was strong. Across approximately 420 genotyped donors of the cohort, an average of about 240,000 unique TCR beta nucleotide sequences per donor were sequenced, and approximately 17% of those sequences were non-productive.

In total, 666 healthy bone marrow donors made up the cohort. At the time of sampling, every cohort member was nominally healthy, though immune exposures that went unrecorded were likely present. The donor was CMV seronegative and belonged to the group of approximately 320 seronegative cohort members. A peripheral blood sample was provided by each donor, and peripheral blood mononuclear cells were used for TCR beta sequencing. Genomic DNA extraction from the blood cell samples was performed with the Qiagen DNeasy Blood Extraction Kit. V lost 4 bases and J lost 2 bases, and the count of bases not matched to a germline gene is 6. In the germline V gene, CDR1 corresponds to MDHEN and CDR2 to SYDVKM. Counted from cysteine to phenylalanine, this CDR3 has 15 amino acids. CDR3 DNA only is kept here, 45 bases in frame from base 1. Broader findings and caveats from the paper: Because HLA typing was unavailable for some donors at each locus, only the typed subset was used in association tests. This cohort had only TCR beta chains sequenced, and the lack of alpha or paired-chain data limited which features could be detected. A cluster of highly shared sequence variants was judged likely to represent a technical artifact of the sequencing pipeline. A later genetic analysis reported fewer N-insertions in productive TCRs among donors in an Asian-associated ancestry cluster than the approximately 700-donor mean. Some IMGT-functional V segments, including TRBV6-2 and TRBV6-3, could not be told apart with the 87-base-pair reads, so those segments were excluded. According to the authors, the approach could potentially be generalized to other disease states and immunological phenotypes. Linkage disequilibrium might explain the correlated functional status among segregating V segments, but an unknown experimental factor could not be ruled out. Broadly in line with IMGT annotations, most TCR beta V segments showed up in productive rearrangements about 90% or about 30% of the time in an earlier analysis of approximately 640 of the donors. An association between a missense DCLRE1C variant and V-gene and J-gene trimming of TCR beta chains was found in a later genetic analysis and replicated in an independent cohort. Three of the identified cytomegalovirus-associated TCR beta chains were confirmed in vitro to be specific for cytomegalovirus antigens. Because counts were too low, seventeen rarely observed V segments, including chromosome 9 orphons, were left out of the earlier analysis of a few hundred of the donors. Immune exposure information for the cohort was limited to CMV serostatus. A later analysis found that HLA-associated TCR beta chains were more clonally expanded and had lower generation probabilities than equally common non-associated chains. Cytomegalovirus status was reported to be diagnosed by the classifier with high specificity and sensitivity in both the original and validation cohorts. In a later analysis, TCR association rates were found to vary across HLA loci, with the most associated TCRs seen for DRB1 alleles and the fewest for HLA-C alleles. In a later analysis, several top co-occurrence clusters were reported to appear linked to parvovirus B19, influenza, CMV and Epstein-Barr virus. A further reported finding was that TCR beta sequences accurately predicted the HLA-A and HLA-B alleles for most subjects in the first cohort. Specific HLA alleles were associated with 15,000 to 20,000 TCR beta sequences at a false discovery rate of 0.05 in a later analysis. When HLA alleles, especially DR and DQ, strongly co-occurred, TCR associations were difficult to assign to individual alleles. The study gave a list of 150 to 200 TCR beta chains associated with cytomegalovirus. Sequencing depth was assumed to be roughly uniform across donors in the presence/absence analyses, though that assumption may not hold. Most TCR sequences were seen in very few donors, while some public TCRs were found in many individuals. In a later analysis, most CMV-associated TCR beta chains were found to appear HLA-restricted, with HLA associations seemingly driven largely by CMV exposure.

The receptor library was made with the immunoSEQ multiplex PCR assay. For the multiplex PCR, a mixture combining 60 forward primers for TCR Vbeta segments and 13 reverse primers for TCR Jbeta segments was used. Amplification of the CDR3 region of rearranged TCR beta genes was performed with a multiplex PCR assay on genomic DNA. The amplified TCR beta libraries were sequenced on the Illumina HiSeq System as 87-base-pair reads. The published analysis was carried out like this. In a later analysis, tens of millions of unique TCR beta chains were counted across the 500 to 850 repertoires, and roughly 11 million of these chains were shared by at least two donors. A nearest-neighbor algorithm error-corrected the raw reads and collapsed the reads into unique sequences, merging closely related sequences to remove PCR and sequencing errors. V, D and J gene segments were assigned by aligning CDR3 sequences to IMGT reference sequences. For a sequence to be retained, a match of at least six nucleotides to both a V gene segment and a J gene segment was required. Rearrangements were classified as productive when the CDR3 lacked stop codons and remained in frame with V and J, and all other rearrangements were classified as non-productive. Following IMGT convention, CDR3 was defined as the stretch from the second conserved V-encoded cysteine up to the conserved J-encoded phenylalanine. Sequences without an unambiguous match to a single V gene segment were excluded from the earlier analysis of several hundred of the donors. In an earlier analysis of 450 to 700 of the donors, V segments were called functional above 56.7% productive rearrangements and were called segregating when the between-donor standard deviation exceeded 5%. A statistical classification framework was developed to diagnose cytomegalovirus status using the catalog of TCR beta chain sequences. V and J gene assignment, in a later analysis, came from comparing TCR nucleotide sequences with IMGT/GENE-DB human TR gene sequences. The TCRdist pipeline was used in a later analysis to assign CDR3 sequences and most-parsimonious VDJ recombination scenarios. In a later analysis, every TCR beta chain was defined by the combination of its CDR3 amino acid sequence and its V-gene family, and reads without a unique V-gene family were dropped. In a later analysis, approximately 590 highly shared, low-generation-probability nucleotide sequences were removed to address suspected cross-contamination and a sequencing artifact. In a later analysis, a clonal expansion index for each public chain was calculated from normalized within-repertoire ranks of inferred template counts. In a later analysis, generation probabilities were computed with a VDJ recombination model fitted to out-of-frame rearrangements, and the resulting probabilities were checked against IGoR. A later analysis scored TCR-TCR, TCR-HLA and TCR-CMV co-occurrence with hypergeometric tests, applying a repertoire-size bias correction to TCR pairs. In a later analysis, false discovery rates were estimated by permuting HLA or CMV assignments 20 times. A later analysis grouped co-occurring TCRs with DBSCAN, adding TCRdist sequence similarity when clustering within HLA-allele-positive subsets. Repertoires with fewer than 30,000 or more than 120,000 public chains were left out of co-occurrence clustering, as were about five repertoires with anomalous nucleotide sharing. TCRdb took over this immuneACCESS table, retaining in-frame rearrangements with V and J assigned. Such tables are incomplete; in checked studies, under half of the missing clones stem from an unresolved V gene, and the remainder is unexplained. V, J and clone size derive from that table, while D and trimming were established from the DNA sequence. The sample includes roughly 110,000 clones, with 70% to 80% observed a single time. The ten largest clones add up to 0.79% of the sample.

Rearrangement joined TRBV28 to TRBJ2-5; 8 bases in the junction line up with TRBD1. The receptor comes from a boy between 10 and 17 years old in good health and CMV-seronegative. Material for sequencing was PBMCs. This receptor has the CDR3 CASSSTGGRQETQYF. The nucleotides are TGTGCCAGCAGTTCTACAGGGGGTAGGCAAGAGACCCAGTACTTC.